This T cell receptor (beta chain) was documented in a study of shared clonotypes between healthy human individuals. Overall study findings and caveats: Sequencing depth was expected to affect clonotype sharing among donors.

On this clone itself: No antigen is known for it.

The V end was cut by 4 bases, the J end by 5 bases, with 12 bases between. The CDR3 loop spans 13 amino acids. The germline V gene has CDR1 MNHEY and CDR2 SMNVEV (reference sequence). The test was conducted at deep level. The method was immunoSEQ multiplex PCR; TCRdb's version includes in-frame clones alone and lacks a portion of them. The sample includes about 2.1 million clones, 90% to 95% of them seen just once. It was CD45RO-negative cells, positively selected for CCR7, that made up naive CD8 cells, with terminally differentiated effector memory CD45RA+ cells excluded. Recent vaccinations or acute infections were absent in the healthy HIV-negative adult donors.

The clonotype was recovered from a man aged 18 to 29 in good health. Some clones in this sample may be carry-over from other donors' samples. The chain employs TRBV27 and TRBJ2-7; D is unclear. The sample consisted of naive CD8+ T cells from PBMCs. This CDR3 reads CASSSSWVNEQYF. The CDR3 DNA sequence: TGTGCCAGCAGTTCTTCCTGGGTGAACGAGCAGTACTTC.